These T cell receptor beta chains were read from a single sample in a study of CD8 T cells in Susac syndrome. TCRdb itself ran the immunoSEQ multiplex PCR reads through MiXCR, one entry per CDR3 protein. The sample includes around 300,000 distinct CDR3 sequences, about 91% of them seen just once. The sample taken for sequencing was CD4+ T cells from PBMCs. These receptors were taken from a human donor with multiple sclerosis. CDR3s include the opening cysteine and the closing phenylalanine or tryptophan. D genes are given only for firm matches. Size is omitted from some rows. Given values are once, few, many or a class for expanded clones.

D gene	clone size	V gene	J gene	CDR3 protein	CDR3 DNA
TRBD2	once	TRBV28	TRBJ2-7	CASRIGAGLYEQYF	TGTGCCAGCAGGATAGGAGCGGGGCTCTACGAGCAGTACTTC
-	-	TRBV12-3/TRBV12-4	TRBJ1-3	CASRRGSSGNTIYF	TGTGCCAGCAGACGCGGGTCCTCTGGAAACACCATATATTTT
TRBD2	-	TRBV24-1	TRBJ2-1	CATSALAGTSGRSGVKNEQFF	TGTGCCACCAGTGCCCTGGCCGGGACTAGCGGCCGTTCGGGGGTTAAAAATGAGCAGTTCTTC
TRBD2	-	TRBV5-4	TRBJ2-3	CASSLGSGISTDTQYF	TGTGCCAGCAGCTTGGGCAGCGGGATTAGCACAGATACGCAGTATTTT
-	-	TRBV18	TRBJ1-3	CASSQGPEGNTIYF	TGTGCCAGCTCACAGGGTCCGGAAGGAAACACCATATATTTT
-	-	TRBV7-2	TRBJ2-3	CASSPGTGLRTDTQYF	TGTGCCAGCAGCCCAGGAACGGGACTCCGCACAGATACGCAGTATTTT
TRBD1	-	TRBV29-1	TRBJ2-3	CSSGQDGDTQYF	TGCAGCTCGGGACAGGACGGAGATACGCAGTATTTT
-	-	TRBV25-1	TRBJ1-4	CASRPGHWEKLFF	TGTGCCAGCAGACCGGGACATTGGGAAAAACTGTTTTTT
TRBD2	once	TRBV18	TRBJ2-3	CASSSSGGRSTDTQYF	TGTGCCAGCTCGTCGAGCGGGGGTCGCTCCACAGATACGCAGTATTTT
TRBD1	-	TRBV15	TRBJ1-2	CATSSRDRGYSGYTF	TGTGCCACCAGCAGCCGGGACAGGGGTTACTCTGGCTACACCTTC
TRBD1	-	TRBV12-3/TRBV12-4	TRBJ1-2	CASSLDREGVNYGYTF	TGTGCCAGCAGTCTTGACAGGGAGGGGGTTAACTATGGCTACACCTTC
-	-	TRBV5-6	TRBJ2-5	CASSPRGIQETQYF	TGTGCCAGCAGTCCCAGAGGGATTCAAGAGACCCAGTACTTC
TRBD1	-	TRBV20-1	TRBJ2-3	CSARRGQGADTQYF	TGCAGTGCTAGACGCGGACAGGGGGCAGATACGCAGTATTTT
-	-	TRBV7-2	TRBJ2-1	CASSLEPASNEQFF	TGTGCCAGCAGCTTAGAGCCAGCGAGCAATGAGCAGTTCTTC
-	-	TRBV30	TRBJ2-2	CAWRPRPAKNTGELFF	TGTGCCTGGAGGCCCCGCCCGGCTAAGAACACCGGGGAGCTGTTTTTT
-	-	TRBV6-1	TRBJ1-6	CASRHATIGTKRTPLHF	TGTGCCAGCCGCCATGCTACTATCGGGACCAAAAGAACTCCCCTCCACTTT
TRBD2	-	TRBV6-2/TRBV6-3	TRBJ2-1	CASSRLTSGRSSYNEQFF	TGTGCCAGCAGTCGCCTGACTAGCGGGAGGAGCTCCTACAATGAGCAGTTCTTC